A single sample gave rise to the 18 T cell receptor beta chains below, sequenced in a study of cytomegalovirus exposure and HLA in healthy donors. The PCR ran on 60 Vbeta and 13 Jbeta primers. Clones were read by immunoSEQ multiplex PCR, and TCRdb kept only the in-frame ones, dropping some. The sample lists 150,000 to 200,000 clones; 70% to 85% were seen once. The sequencing input was PBMCs. Receptors were obtained from a human donor in good health.

Notes on this clone: Distinct nucleotide sequences in the sample also encode this CDR3. V gene TRBV6-4 combines with J gene TRBJ1-4; unclear D gene. The ends were cut back, 2 bases at V and 7 bases at J, with 8 bases in the middle. Germline loops: CDR1 MRHNA, CDR2 SNTAGT. The CDR3 has 13 residues. CDR3 loop: CASSDREGEKLFF. The CDR3 bases are TGTGCCAGCAGTGACAGGGAGGGTGAAAAACTGTTTTTT.

In this sample, this clone turned up a few times. This rearrangement joins TRBV5-1 to TRBJ2-5, with 12 bases fitting TRBD1. The CDR3 has 17 residues. The ends lost 4 bases at V and 8 bases at J; junction bases unmatched: 15. Germline V gene lookup returns CDR1 SGHRS and CDR2 YFSETQ. The chain's CDR3 is CASSPGTGGHLVVTQYF. DNA of the CDR3: TGCGCCAGCAGCCCTGGGACAGGGGGCCATCTTGTAGTAACCCAGTACTTC.

CDR3: CASSSVGEGDTQYF. The CDR3 DNA is TGTGCCAGCAGCTCTGTTGGGGAGGGGGATACGCAGTATTTT. J is TRBJ2-3 and V is TRBV5-4; 7 nucleotides match TRBD2. Per the germline V gene, CDR1 is SGHNT and CDR2 is YYREEE (reference sequence). CDR3 size: 14 residues. The ends lost 3 bases at V and 6 bases at J; junction bases unmatched: 7.

The rearrangement links TRBV11-3 to TRBJ2-7; a weak D match, TRBD1 (5 bases). Germline lookup yields CDR1 SGHNT and CDR2 YENEEA. V was pared by 5 bases and J by 6 bases, with 20 bases between. This CDR3 spans 15 amino acids. For the CDR3, the DNA is TGTGCCAGCAGCCGTGGCTTGCCAGGGTCGGGCGAGCAGTACTTC. Its translation is CASSRGLPGSGEQYF.

The chain uses TRBV29-1 and TRBJ2-2; 11 nucleotides agree with TRBD1. The CDR3 runs 14 residues. V lost 4 bases to trimming and J lost 3 bases; unmatched junction nucleotides: 1. Germline CDR1 reads SQVTM; CDR2 reads ANQGSEA. The CDR3 DNA reads as TGCAGCGTTGGGACAGGGGGCTACACCGGGGAGCTGTTTTTT. Translated, it gives CSVGTGGYTGELFF.

The V gene is TRBV5-1, the J gene TRBJ1-2, with TRBD1 matching 8 bases. CDR3 length: 16 residues. The V and J ends lost 5 bases and 2 bases, in that order; junction bases with no gene match: 11. Looked up from germline, CDR1 is SGHRS and CDR2 is YFSETQ. The CDR3, as DNA: TGCGCCAGCAGGGACCTGCCCGGGACAGGCAACTATGGCTACACCTTC. The encoded protein is CASRDLPGTGNYGYTF.

This chain connects TRBV11-3 to TRBJ2-1, with 10 bases matching TRBD1. The germline V gene encodes CDR1 SGHNT and CDR2 YENEEA. This CDR3 contains 16 residues. V shed 1 base and J 3 bases; nucleotides not matched to a gene: 3. CDR3 residues: CASSLGGQGIYNEQFF. The CDR3 DNA reads as TGTGCCAGCAGCTTAGGGGGACAGGGGATCTACAATGAGCAGTTCTTC.

The V and J genes are TRBV9 and TRBJ1-3; D is unresolved. The CDR3 is 14 amino acids. CDR1 SGDLS and CDR2 YYNGEE come from the germline V gene. Trimming pared 0 bases from V and 4 bases from J, leaving 8 bases between. CDR3 amino acids: CASSVDDGGNTIYF. The CDR3 DNA is TGTGCCAGCAGCGTAGACGACGGGGGAAACACCATATATTTT.

J is TRBJ1-2 and V is TRBV15; D is unclear. V was cut by 1 base and J by 4 bases, with 7 bases left in between. CDR3 length: 13 residues. CDR1 is LNHNV, CDR2 YYDKDF, per germline (reference sequence). CDR3 in DNA: TGTGCCACCAGCAGAGCCAGGTTCTATGGCTACACCTTC. It translates to CATSRARFYGYTF.

V is TRBV11-1 and J is TRBJ1-2; TRBD1 agrees at 7 bases. With V trimmed by 5 bases and J by 7 bases, 7 bases remained unmatched. The CDR3 loop spans 13 amino acids. Germline CDR1 is SGHAT and CDR2 is FQDESV (reference sequence). CDR3 region: CASSTGQAVGYTF. The CDR3 DNA sequence: TGTGCCAGCAGCACCGGACAGGCTGTTGGCTACACCTTC. The complete variable domain, with remaining parts taken from reference TRBV11-1 and TRBJ1-2, reads EAEVAQSPRYKITEKSQAVAFWCDPISGHATLYWYRQILGQGPELLVQFQDESVVDDSQLPKDRFSAERLKGVDSTLKIQPAELGDSAMYLCASSTGQAVGYTFGSGTRLTVV.

This clone was seen once. The gene calls are TRBV19 and TRBJ1-6; 9 bases match TRBD1. The CDR3 covers 14 residues. V trimming: 5 bases; J trimming: 9 bases; junction bases outside the gene matches: 5. Germline values: CDR1 LNHDA, CDR2 SQIVND (reference sequence). CDR3 sequence: CASSFGTGFSPLHF. In DNA form, the CDR3 reads TGTGCCAGTAGTTTCGGGACAGGGTTTTCACCCCTCCACTTT.

This chain uses TRBV19 with TRBJ1-1, with a weak D call TRBD1 (5 bases). The CDR3 runs to 15 residues. With 1 base removed from V and 3 bases from J, the gap between germline ends came to 12 bases. Germline V gene data show CDR1 as LNHDA and CDR2 as SQIVND (reference sequence). Written as DNA, the CDR3 is TGTGCCAGTAGTATAGGGAGGGGCAGGGACACTGAAGCTTTCTTT. The encoded protein is CASSIGRGRDTEAFF.

This clone was seen a handful of times. The rearrangement joins TRBV9 to TRBJ1-2; possible D gene TRBD1, 6 bases. CDR3 length equals 15 residues. The V gene lost 0 bases and the J gene lost 5 bases, with 14 bases spanning the gap. Germline V gene data show CDR1 as SGDLS and CDR2 as YYNGEE. CDR3 protein: CASSVAVAGAYGYTF. The CDR3 DNA reads as TGTGCCAGCAGCGTAGCCGTGGCAGGGGCATATGGCTACACCTTC.

This chain uses TRBV19 with TRBJ1-5; D may be TRBD1 (5 bases). CDR3 length equals 15 residues. The germline CDR1 and CDR2 sequences are LNHDA and SQIVND (reference sequence). V gave up 3 bases and J gave up 2 bases, with 11 bases separating them. The CDR3 region is CASSIWGGGNQPQHF. CDR3 in DNA: TGTGCCAGTAGTATCTGGGGAGGGGGCAATCAGCCCCAGCATTTT. The full variable domain, rest sourced from reference TRBV19 and TRBJ1-5, is DGGITQSPKYLFRKEGQNVTLSCEQNLNHDAMYWYRQDPGQGLRLIYYSQIVNDFQKGDIAEGYSVSREKKESFPLTVTSAQKNPTAFYLCASSIWGGGNQPQHFGDGTRLSIL.

The chain combines TRBV7-2 with TRBJ2-5; 8 nucleotides agree with TRBD1. V shed 5 bases and J 5 bases; nucleotides not matched to a gene: 1. This CDR3 is 12 amino acids long. In germline, CDR1 is SGHTA, CDR2 FQGNSA. The CDR3 is CASSRQGETQYF. CDR3 DNA sequence: TGTGCCAGCAGCCGACAGGGGGAGACCCAGTACTTC.

The chain combines TRBV29-1 with TRBJ1-2; the D gene is possibly TRBD1 (6 bases). V lost 8 bases to trimming and J lost 6 bases, with 16 bases between them. The CDR3 sequence is 12 residues long. In germline, CDR1 is SQVTM, CDR2 ANQGSEA. The CDR3 DNA reads TGCAGCCCCCTCGCGCCAGGGGATGGCTACACCTTC. Its protein product is CSPLAPGDGYTF.

V is TRBV7-2 and J is TRBJ1-6, with D tentatively TRBD1 (5 bases). Germline V gene data show CDR1 as SGHTA and CDR2 as FQGNSA. Trimming shortened V by 7 bases and J by 10 bases, and 20 bases separated the two germline ends. The CDR3 consists of 15 residues. CDR3 in amino acids: CASTLRGVGDSPLHF. In nucleotides, the CDR3 is TGTGCCAGCACCCTCCGGGGGGTTGGAGACTCACCCCTCCACTTT.

This clone was seen once. The chain employs TRBV9 and TRBJ1-4; D may be TRBD1 (5 bases). V was shortened by 4 bases and J by 4 bases, with 14 bases between the two germline ends. The CDR3 runs to 15 residues. The germline V gene has CDR1 SGDLS and CDR2 YYNGEE. The CDR3, as DNA: TGTGCCAGCAGCATGGGCCGCGGGGGTAATGAAAAACTGTTTTTT. As protein: CASSMGRGGNEKLFF.